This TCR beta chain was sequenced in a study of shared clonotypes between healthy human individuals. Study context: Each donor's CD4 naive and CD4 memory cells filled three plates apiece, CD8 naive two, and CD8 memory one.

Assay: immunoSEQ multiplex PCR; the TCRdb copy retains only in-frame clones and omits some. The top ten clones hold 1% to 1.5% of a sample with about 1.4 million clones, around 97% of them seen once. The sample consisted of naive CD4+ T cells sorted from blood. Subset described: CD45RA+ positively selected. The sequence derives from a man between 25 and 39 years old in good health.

CDR3 sequence (DNA): TGTGCCAGCAGCTTATTTCGGGACAATGAGCAGTTCTTC. Its protein product is CASSLFRDNEQFF. The J gene is TRBJ2-1, the V gene TRBV11-2, with D uncertain. Deletions cut 2 bases from V and 5 bases from J, with 7 bases between. In germline, CDR1 is SGHAT, CDR2 FQNNGV. CDR3 length equals 13 residues.